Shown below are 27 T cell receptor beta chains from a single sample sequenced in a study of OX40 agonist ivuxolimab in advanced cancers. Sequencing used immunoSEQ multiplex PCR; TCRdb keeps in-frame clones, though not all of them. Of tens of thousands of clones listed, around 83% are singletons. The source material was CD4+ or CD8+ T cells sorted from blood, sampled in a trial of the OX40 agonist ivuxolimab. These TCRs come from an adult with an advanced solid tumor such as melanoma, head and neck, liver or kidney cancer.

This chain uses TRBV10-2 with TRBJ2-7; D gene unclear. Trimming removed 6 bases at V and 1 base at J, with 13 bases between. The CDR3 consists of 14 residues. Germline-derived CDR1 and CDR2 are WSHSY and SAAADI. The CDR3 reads CASSQSRLSYEQYV. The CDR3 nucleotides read TGCGCCAGCAGCCAAAGTAGACTTTCCTACGAGCAGTACGTC.

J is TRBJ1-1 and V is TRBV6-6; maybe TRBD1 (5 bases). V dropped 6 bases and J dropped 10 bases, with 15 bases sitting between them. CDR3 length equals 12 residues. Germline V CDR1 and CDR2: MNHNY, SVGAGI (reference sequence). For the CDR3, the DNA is TGTGCCAGCAGCAACCCCCCGGGACGAGCTTTCTTT. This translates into CASSNPPGRAFF.

DNA for the CDR3: TGCGCCAGCAGCCAAGCGACAGGGGCTCAAGCTAACTATGGCTACACCTTC. Translating gives CASSQATGAQANYGYTF. The rearrangement uses TRBV4-1 and TRBJ1-2; 8 bases fit TRBD1. CDR3 length: 17 amino acids. After removal of 1 base from V and 0 bases from J, the junction contained 7 bases not matched to a gene. Germline V gene data show CDR1 as MGHRA and CDR2 as YSYEKL.

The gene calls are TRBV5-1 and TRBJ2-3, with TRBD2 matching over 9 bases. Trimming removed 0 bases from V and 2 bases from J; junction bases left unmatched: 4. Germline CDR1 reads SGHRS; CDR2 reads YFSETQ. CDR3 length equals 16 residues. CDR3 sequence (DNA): TGCGCCAGCAGCTTGGATGCTAGCGGGGACACAGATACGCAGTATTTT. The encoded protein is CASSLDASGDTDTQYF.

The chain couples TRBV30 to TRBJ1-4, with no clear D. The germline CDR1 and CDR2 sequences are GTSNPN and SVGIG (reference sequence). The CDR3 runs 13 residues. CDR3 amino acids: CAAQGITNEKLFF. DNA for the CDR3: TGTGCTGCGCAAGGGATCACTAATGAAAAACTGTTTTTT. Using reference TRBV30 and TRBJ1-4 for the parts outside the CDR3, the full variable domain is SQTIHQWPATLVQPVGSPLSLECTVEGTSNPNLYWYRQAAGRGLQLLFYSVGIGQISSEVPQNLSASRPQDRQFILSSKKLLLSDSGFYLCAAQGITNEKLFFGSGTQLSVL.

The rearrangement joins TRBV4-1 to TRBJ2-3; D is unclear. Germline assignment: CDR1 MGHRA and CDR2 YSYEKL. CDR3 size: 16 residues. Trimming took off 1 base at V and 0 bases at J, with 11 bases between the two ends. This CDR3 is CASSQASGSSTDTQYF. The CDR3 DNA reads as TGCGCCAGCAGCCAAGCGTCTGGTAGTAGCACAGATACGCAGTATTTT.

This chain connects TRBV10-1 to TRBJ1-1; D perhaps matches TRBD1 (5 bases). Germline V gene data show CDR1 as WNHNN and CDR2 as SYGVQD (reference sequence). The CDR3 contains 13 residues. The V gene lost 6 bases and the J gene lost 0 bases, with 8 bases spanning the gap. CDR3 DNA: TGCGCCAGCAGGGAGACAGTGAACACTGAAGCTTTCTTT. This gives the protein CASRETVNTEAFF.

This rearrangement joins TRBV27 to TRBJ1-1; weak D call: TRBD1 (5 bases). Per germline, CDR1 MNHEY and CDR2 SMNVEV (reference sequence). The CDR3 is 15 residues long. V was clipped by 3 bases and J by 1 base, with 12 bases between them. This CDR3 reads CASSFGTIPNTEAFF. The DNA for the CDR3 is TGTGCCAGCAGTTTCGGGACGATCCCGAACACTGAAGCTTTCTTT.

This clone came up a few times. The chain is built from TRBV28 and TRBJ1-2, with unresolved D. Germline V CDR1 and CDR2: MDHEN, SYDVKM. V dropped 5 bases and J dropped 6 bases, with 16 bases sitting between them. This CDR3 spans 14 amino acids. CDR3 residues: CASSPIWDRDGYTF. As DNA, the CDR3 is TGTGCCAGCAGTCCAATATGGGATAGGGATGGCTACACCTTC.

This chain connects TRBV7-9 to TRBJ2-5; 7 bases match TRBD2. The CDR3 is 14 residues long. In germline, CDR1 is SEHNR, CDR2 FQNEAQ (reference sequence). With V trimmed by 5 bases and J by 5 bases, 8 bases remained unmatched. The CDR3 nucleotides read TGTGCCAGCAGCCAGCGGGGAGGAGGTGAGACCCAGTACTTC. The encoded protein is CASSQRGGGETQYF.

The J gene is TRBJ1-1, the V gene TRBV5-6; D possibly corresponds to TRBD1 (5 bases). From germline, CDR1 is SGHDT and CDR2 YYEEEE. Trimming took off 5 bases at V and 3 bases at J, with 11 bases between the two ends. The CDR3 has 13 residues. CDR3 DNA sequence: TGTGCCAGCAGTACCGGGGCTTACACTGAAGCTTTCTTT. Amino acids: CASSTGAYTEAFF.

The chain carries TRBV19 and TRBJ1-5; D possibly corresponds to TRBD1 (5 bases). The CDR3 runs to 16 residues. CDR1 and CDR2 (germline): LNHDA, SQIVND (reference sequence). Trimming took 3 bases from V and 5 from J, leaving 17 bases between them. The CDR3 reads CASSIGVGWGDQPQHF. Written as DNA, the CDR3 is TGTGCCAGTAGTATCGGGGTTGGTTGGGGGGATCAGCCCCAGCATTTT.

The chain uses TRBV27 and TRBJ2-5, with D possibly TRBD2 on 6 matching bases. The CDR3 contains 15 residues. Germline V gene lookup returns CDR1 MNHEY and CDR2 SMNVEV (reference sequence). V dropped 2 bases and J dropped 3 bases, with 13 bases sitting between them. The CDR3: CASSLAGSREETQYF. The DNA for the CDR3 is TGTGCCAGCAGTTTAGCGGGATCGAGAGAAGAGACCCAGTACTTC.

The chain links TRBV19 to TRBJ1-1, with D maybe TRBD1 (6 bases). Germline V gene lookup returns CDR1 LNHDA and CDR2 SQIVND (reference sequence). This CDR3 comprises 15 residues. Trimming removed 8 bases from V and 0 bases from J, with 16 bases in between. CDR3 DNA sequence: TGTGCCAGTTCCCTCCGAGGACAGTTGAACACTGAAGCTTTCTTT. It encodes CASSLRGQLNTEAFF.

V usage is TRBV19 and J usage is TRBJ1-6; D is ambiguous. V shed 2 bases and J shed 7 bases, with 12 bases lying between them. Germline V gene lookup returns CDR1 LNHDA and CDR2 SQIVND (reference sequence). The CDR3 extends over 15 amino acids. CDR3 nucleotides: TGTGCCAGTAGTATAACGGGAGCCGCAAATTCACCCCTCCACTTT. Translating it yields CASSITGAANSPLHF.

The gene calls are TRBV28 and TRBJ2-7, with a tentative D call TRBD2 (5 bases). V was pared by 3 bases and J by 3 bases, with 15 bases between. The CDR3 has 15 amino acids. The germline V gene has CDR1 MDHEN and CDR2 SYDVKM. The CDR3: CASSFGRAGNYEQYF. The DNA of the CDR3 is TGTGCCAGCAGTTTTGGGCGGGCCGGCAACTACGAGCAGTACTTC.

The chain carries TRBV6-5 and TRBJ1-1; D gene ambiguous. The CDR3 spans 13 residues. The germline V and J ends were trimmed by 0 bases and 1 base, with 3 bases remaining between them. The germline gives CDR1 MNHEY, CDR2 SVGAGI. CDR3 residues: CASSYSQNTEAFF. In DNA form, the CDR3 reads TGTGCCAGCAGTTACTCACAGAACACTGAAGCTTTCTTT.

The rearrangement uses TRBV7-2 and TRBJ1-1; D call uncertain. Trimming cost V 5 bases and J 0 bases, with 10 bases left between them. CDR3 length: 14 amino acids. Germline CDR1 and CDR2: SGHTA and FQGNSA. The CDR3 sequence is CASSPAGMNTEAFF. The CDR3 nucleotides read TGTGCCAGCAGCCCCGCAGGCATGAACACTGAAGCTTTCTTT.

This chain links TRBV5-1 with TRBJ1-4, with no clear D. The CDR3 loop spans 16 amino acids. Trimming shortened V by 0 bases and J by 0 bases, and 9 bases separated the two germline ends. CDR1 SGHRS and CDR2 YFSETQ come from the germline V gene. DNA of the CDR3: TGCGCCAGCAGCTTGGGGCTGGGTGCAACTAATGAAAAACTGTTTTTT. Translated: CASSLGLGATNEKLFF.

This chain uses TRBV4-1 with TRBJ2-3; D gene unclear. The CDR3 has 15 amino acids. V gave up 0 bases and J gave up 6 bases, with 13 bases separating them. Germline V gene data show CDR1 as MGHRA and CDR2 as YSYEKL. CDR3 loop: CASSQDRVNGDTQYF. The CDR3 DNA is TGCGCCAGCAGCCAAGATCGAGTCAACGGTGATACGCAGTATTTT.

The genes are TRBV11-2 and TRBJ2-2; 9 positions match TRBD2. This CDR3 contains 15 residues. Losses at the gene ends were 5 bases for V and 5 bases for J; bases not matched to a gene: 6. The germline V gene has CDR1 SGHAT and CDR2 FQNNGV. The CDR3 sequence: CASSVTSGPTGELFF. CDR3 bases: TGTGCCAGCAGCGTTACTAGCGGGCCTACCGGGGAGCTGTTTTTT.

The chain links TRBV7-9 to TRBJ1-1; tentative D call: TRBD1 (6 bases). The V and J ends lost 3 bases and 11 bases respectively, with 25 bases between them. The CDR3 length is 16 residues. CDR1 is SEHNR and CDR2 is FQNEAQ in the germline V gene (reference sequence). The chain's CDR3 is CASSFWTSTGPARAFF. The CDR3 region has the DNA TGTGCCAGCAGCTTTTGGACTAGTACAGGGCCGGCGAGGGCTTTCTTT.

The CDR3 nucleotides are TGTGCCAGCAGGGGAGCGGGGGCGTCGGACAATGAGCAGTTCTTC. It translates to CASRGAGASDNEQFF. The V call is TRBV27, the J call TRBJ2-1; the match to TRBD2 covers 8 bases. Germline assignment: CDR1 MNHEY and CDR2 SMNVEV (reference sequence). The junction had 9 bases not matched to a gene; V was cut back by 6 bases and J by 5 bases. CDR3 length: 15 amino acids.

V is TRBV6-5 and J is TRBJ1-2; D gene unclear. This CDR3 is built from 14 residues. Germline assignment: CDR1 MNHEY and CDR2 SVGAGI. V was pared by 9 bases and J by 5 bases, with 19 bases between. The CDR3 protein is CASKEGIAYYGYTF. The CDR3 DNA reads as TGTGCCAGTAAAGAGGGAATAGCCTATTATGGCTACACCTTC.

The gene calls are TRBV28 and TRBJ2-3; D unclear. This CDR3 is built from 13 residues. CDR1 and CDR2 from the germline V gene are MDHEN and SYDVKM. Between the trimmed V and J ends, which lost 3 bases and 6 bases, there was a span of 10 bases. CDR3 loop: CASSFFSQDTQYF. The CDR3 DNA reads TGTGCCAGCAGTTTCTTTTCTCAGGATACGCAGTATTTT.

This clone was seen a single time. CDR3 loop: CASSWRHHNGYTF. CDR3 in DNA: TGTGCCAGCAGCTGGAGACACCATAACGGCTACACCTTC. The genes are TRBV14 and TRBJ1-2; D gene unclear. The V gene's germline CDR1 is SGHDN and CDR2 FVKESK. Trimming shortened V by 5 bases and J by 8 bases, and 15 bases separated the two germline ends. The CDR3 has 13 residues.

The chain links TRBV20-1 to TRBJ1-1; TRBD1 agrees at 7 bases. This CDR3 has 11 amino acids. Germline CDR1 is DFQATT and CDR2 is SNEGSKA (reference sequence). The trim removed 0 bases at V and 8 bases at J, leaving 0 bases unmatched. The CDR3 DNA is TGCAGTGCTAGAGAGGACAGGGAAGCTTTCTTT. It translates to CSAREDREAFF.